One sample yielded the 31 T cell receptor beta chains listed below, sequenced in a study of yellow fever vaccine responses in identical twins. A single record per CDR3 protein comes from TCRdb applying MiXCR to the RT-PCR reads. The repertoire holds some 2,400 distinct CDR3 sequences, with approximately 84% as singletons. Sequencing was performed on T cells from blood (PBMCs), unsorted or a sorted subset (not recorded which), taken before or after yellow fever vaccination (not recorded which). Receptors originate from a female donor who received the yellow fever vaccine.

The chain joins TRBV3-1 to TRBJ2-1, with 9 bases lining up with TRBD2. Germline-derived CDR1 and CDR2 are LGHDT and YNNKEL (reference sequence). The CDR3 length is 18 residues. V shed 3 bases and J 3 bases; nucleotides not matched to a gene: 12. For the CDR3, the DNA is TGTGCCAGCAGCCATCCGGGTGGCGGGGGGGTTAACTACAATGAGCAGTTCTTC. Translating gives CASSHPGGGGVNYNEQFF.

The chain joins TRBV6-2 or TRBV6-3 to TRBJ2-5; D is unclear. The V end lost 6 bases, the J end lost 5 bases, and 7 bases lay between the germline ends. This CDR3 has 11 amino acids. Germline loops: CDR1 MNHEY, CDR2 SVGEGT. The chain's CDR3 is CASRNTETQYF. CDR3 DNA sequence: TGTGCCAGCAGGAATACGGAGACCCAGTACTTC.

The V call is TRBV5-1, the J call TRBJ2-5; unclear D gene. The V gene lost 5 bases and the J gene lost 1 base, with 12 bases spanning the gap. CDR3 length equals 14 residues. CDR1 and CDR2 from the germline V gene are SGHRS and YFSETQ. CDR3 sequence: CASRTRSSQETQYF. DNA of the CDR3: TGCGCCAGCAGGACCCGGAGCTCCCAAGAGACCCAGTACTTC.

The chain carries TRBV28 and TRBJ1-5, with 9 bases identical to TRBD1. The trim removed 4 bases at V and 6 bases at J, leaving 4 bases unmatched. Germline-derived CDR1 and CDR2 are MDHEN and SYDVKM. The CDR3 consists of 14 residues. DNA for the CDR3: TGTGCCAGCAGTTCGGGGACAGGGTTTCAGCCCCAGCATTTT. Its translation is CASSSGTGFQPQHF.

V is TRBV11-2 and J is TRBJ2-7; 9 bases match TRBD2. CDR1 is SGHAT, CDR2 FQNNGV, per germline. The CDR3 covers 17 residues. The V gene end was trimmed by 7 bases and the J gene end by 2 bases; junction bases not matched to a gene: 15. Written as DNA, the CDR3 is TGTGCCAGCACCACTCCGATCAGCGGGAGGCCCACCTACGAGCAGTACTTC. It codes for CASTTPISGRPTYEQYF. Full variable domain (outside the CDR3, taken from reference TRBV11-2 and TRBJ2-7): EAGVAQSPRYKIIEKRQSVAFWCNPISGHATLYWYQQILGQGPKLLIQFQNNGVVDDSQLPKDRFSAERLKGVDSTLKIQPAKLEDSAVYLCASTTPISGRPTYEQYFGPGTRLTVT.

This chain connects TRBV10-1 to TRBJ2-7, with D unclear. V was cut by 0 bases and J by 3 bases, with 15 bases left in between. Germline V gene lookup returns CDR1 WNHNN and CDR2 SYGVQD (reference sequence). The CDR3 spans 16 residues. The CDR3 spells CASSESTVTNYYEQYF. DNA for the CDR3: TGCGCCAGCAGTGAGTCGACGGTGACAAACTACTACGAGCAGTACTTC.

The chain couples TRBV11-2 to TRBJ2-3, with TRBD1 identical over 10 bases. V gave up 3 bases and J gave up 3 bases; unmatched junction bases: 3. Germline CDR1 and CDR2: SGHAT and FQNNGV. CDR3 length equals 15 residues. The CDR3 DNA reads TGTGCCAGCAGCTTCGGGACAGGGGTGACAGATACGCAGTATTTT. Amino acids: CASSFGTGVTDTQYF. The complete variable domain, with remaining parts taken from reference TRBV11-2 and TRBJ2-3, reads EAGVAQSPRYKIIEKRQSVAFWCNPISGHATLYWYQQILGQGPKLLIQFQNNGVVDDSQLPKDRFSAERLKGVDSTLKIQPAKLEDSAVYLCASSFGTGVTDTQYFGPGTRLTVL.

This rearrangement joins TRBV11-1 to TRBJ2-1; 8 bases fit TRBD2. V was pared by 5 bases and J by 8 bases, with 11 bases of the junction left unmatched. Germline CDR1 and CDR2: SGHAT and FQDESV (reference sequence). The CDR3 runs to 15 residues. Here the CDR3 reads CASSPLAGAGDEQFF. The CDR3 DNA reads as TGTGCCAGCAGCCCCCTAGCGGGCGCCGGGGATGAGCAGTTCTTC.

This chain joins TRBV7-3 and TRBJ2-2, with no clear D. V lost 0 bases, J lost 5 bases, and 10 bases lay in between. This CDR3 has 15 residues. Germline CDR1 SGHTA, CDR2 FQGTGA. Written as DNA, the CDR3 is TGTGCCAGCAGCTTAACAGGGATGAAGACCGGGGAGCTGTTTTTT. Translating gives CASSLTGMKTGELFF.

V and J are TRBV11-1 and TRBJ2-1; 10 bases agree with TRBD2. Trimming removed 5 bases from V and 7 bases from J; junction bases left unmatched: 11. Per the germline V gene, CDR1 is SGHAT and CDR2 is FQDESV (reference sequence). The CDR3 contains 16 residues. CDR3 coding DNA: TGTGCCAGCAGCCTCCCAGCGGGGGGGCCAGGTAATGAGCAGTTCTTC. It is translated as CASSLPAGGPGNEQFF.

The CDR3 spells CASSQEYGSYNEQFF. In nucleotides, the CDR3 is TGCGCCAGCAGCCAAGAATATGGCTCCTACAATGAGCAGTTCTTC. J is TRBJ2-1 and V is TRBV4-1; D unresolved. Trimming removed 0 bases from V and 0 bases from J, with 6 bases in between. CDR1 and CDR2 from the germline V gene are MGHRA and YSYEKL. This CDR3 region has 15 residues.

This sequence joins TRBV10-3 and TRBJ1-5; D uncertain. V dropped 3 bases and J dropped 5 bases, with 11 bases sitting between them. This CDR3 is built from 14 residues. Germline V CDR1 and CDR2: ENHRY, SYGVKD. CDR3 sequence reads: CAISDPSRDQPQHF. DNA for the CDR3: TGTGCCATCAGTGACCCGTCAAGGGATCAGCCCCAGCATTTT.

The chain has TRBV11-1 and TRBJ2-7; tentatively, D is TRBD1 (6 bases). V shed 0 bases and J shed 5 bases, with 20 bases lying between them. The CDR3 has 17 amino acids. In germline, CDR1 is SGHAT, CDR2 FQDESV (reference sequence). The CDR3 coding sequence is TGTGCCAGCAGCTTAGCGAGTATGGGGGCCCGCGCCCACGAGCAGTACTTC. Amino acid sequence: CASSLASMGARAHEQYF.

The chain combines TRBV7-3 with TRBJ2-3; a possible D gene is TRBD2 (6 bases). V was trimmed by 3 bases and J by 4 bases, leaving 8 bases between them. This CDR3 is built from 13 residues. CDR1 and CDR2 from the germline V gene are SGHTA and FQGTGA. CDR3 DNA sequence: TGTGCCAGCAGCTTTAGGGAGGCAGATACGCAGTATTTT. This gives the protein CASSFREADTQYF.

V is TRBV30 and J is TRBJ1-2, with D perhaps TRBD1 (5 bases). The CDR3 is 11 amino acids. V lost 4 bases and J 5 bases, leaving 8 bases between the germline ends. From germline, CDR1 is GTSNPN and CDR2 SVGIG (reference sequence). The CDR3, as DNA: TGTGCCTGGACGGAGGGGTATGGCTACACCTTC. Its translation: CAWTEGYGYTF.

This chain connects TRBV11-2 to TRBJ2-5, with D possibly being TRBD2 (6 bases). Trimming pared 3 bases from V and 1 base from J, leaving 18 bases between. CDR3 length: 17 amino acids. Germline CDR1 SGHAT, CDR2 FQNNGV. The CDR3 nucleotides read TGTGCCAGCAGCTTTAACACAGGATCGGGGGTCCAAGAGACCCAGTACTTC. Its protein product is CASSFNTGSGVQETQYF.

The J gene is TRBJ2-2, the V gene TRBV4-3; D unresolved. The CDR3 spans 15 residues. V was cut by 6 bases and J by 7 bases, with 18 bases left in between. CDR1 LGHNA and CDR2 YSLEER come from the germline V gene. CDR3 residues: CASRSGRIGIGELFF. In nucleotides, the CDR3 is TGCGCCAGCAGATCAGGACGAATCGGCATCGGGGAGCTGTTTTTT.

This chain links TRBV5-4 with TRBJ1-1; a weak D match, TRBD1 (5 bases). The CDR3 totals 14 residues. CDR1 is SGHNT and CDR2 is YYREEE in the germline V gene (reference sequence). The ends were cut back, 6 bases at V and 1 base at J, with 13 bases in the middle. The CDR3 sequence is CASKGVEANTEAFF. Written as DNA, the CDR3 is TGTGCCAGCAAAGGGGTGGAGGCGAACACTGAAGCTTTCTTT.

The chain combines TRBV29-1 with TRBJ1-2; 9 nucleotides agree with TRBD1. Germline V CDR1 and CDR2: SQVTM, ANQGSEA. The CDR3 runs to 11 residues. The ends lost 7 bases at V and 6 bases at J; junction bases unmatched: 3. CDR3 amino acids: CSATGGDGYTF. CDR3 in DNA: TGCAGCGCCACAGGGGGCGATGGCTACACCTTC.

This rearrangement joins TRBV27 to TRBJ2-5; 13 nucleotides agree with TRBD2. Germline values: CDR1 MNHEY, CDR2 SMNVEV (reference sequence). The CDR3 sequence is 17 residues long. J gave up 5 bases and V 0 bases, and 6 bases lay outside the gene matches. The CDR3 DNA follows: TGTGCCAGCAGTTTATCGGGCGGGACTAGCGGGAAGGAGACCCAGTACTTC. It specifies CASSLSGGTSGKETQYF.

V gene TRBV11-2 combines with J gene TRBJ2-3, with D perhaps TRBD1 (6 bases). Trimming pared 5 bases from V and 0 bases from J, leaving 9 bases between. CDR1 and CDR2 (germline): SGHAT, FQNNGV. The CDR3 sequence is 14 residues long. CDR3 bases: TGTGCCAGCAGCCGGACAGTTAGCACAGATACGCAGTATTTT. Residues: CASSRTVSTDTQYF. Complete variable domain (other parts from reference TRBV11-2 and TRBJ2-3): EAGVAQSPRYKIIEKRQSVAFWCNPISGHATLYWYQQILGQGPKLLIQFQNNGVVDDSQLPKDRFSAERLKGVDSTLKIQPAKLEDSAVYLCASSRTVSTDTQYFGPGTRLTVL.

The rearrangement links TRBV7-9 to TRBJ2-2; the match to TRBD2 covers 10 bases. The CDR3 consists of 13 residues. With 8 bases clipped from V and 4 bases from J, the junction kept 1 base outside the gene matches. The germline V gene has CDR1 SEHNR and CDR2 FQNEAQ (reference sequence). Here the CDR3 reads CASSSGSTGELFF. For the CDR3, the DNA is TGTGCCAGCTCTAGCGGGAGCACCGGGGAGCTGTTTTTT.

This chain joins TRBV29-1 and TRBJ2-1, with 8 bases aligning to TRBD1. The CDR3 covers 12 residues. V lost 8 bases, J lost 6 bases, and 6 bases stayed unmatched. Germline CDR1 is SQVTM and CDR2 is ANQGSEA. The CDR3, as DNA: TGCAGCCAACACAGGGGGTCCAATGAGCAGTTCTTC. Translation gives CSQHRGSNEQFF.

V is TRBV18 and J is TRBJ2-5; no reliable D call. Deletions cut 4 bases from V and 1 base from J, with 13 bases between. CDR1 and CDR2 from the germline V gene are KGHSH and LQKENI. The CDR3 runs 15 residues. Here the CDR3 DNA reads TGTGCCAGCTCACGGATCGGACCGGGCCAAGAGACCCAGTACTTC. It codes for CASSRIGPGQETQYF.

The chain combines TRBV3-1 with TRBJ1-2; TRBD1 matches 8 bases. The trim removed 4 bases at V and 0 bases at J, leaving 16 bases unmatched. Germline V gives CDR1 LGHDT, CDR2 YNNKEL (reference sequence). There are 19 residues in the CDR3. CDR3 residues: CASSPAGTGTLQTNYGYTF. The DNA of the CDR3 is TGTGCCAGCAGCCCTGCCGGGACAGGTACGCTTCAGACTAACTATGGCTACACCTTC.

The chain employs TRBV11-2 and TRBJ2-7; the D gene could be TRBD1 or TRBD2 (5 bases each). Trimming removed 2 bases at V and 6 bases at J, with 8 bases between. This CDR3 has 12 amino acids. Looked up from germline, CDR1 is SGHAT and CDR2 is FQNNGV. Here the CDR3 reads CASSLRGVEQYF. CDR3 nucleotide sequence: TGTGCCAGCAGCTTAAGAGGGGTCGAGCAGTACTTC.

The gene calls are TRBV6-1 and TRBJ1-2; TRBD1 is a possible D gene (6 bases). Germline CDR1 and CDR2: MNHNS and SASEGT. The CDR3 is 14 residues long. V shed 6 bases and J shed 4 bases, with 15 bases lying between them. Here the CDR3 reads CASSDRMGPYGYTF. The CDR3, as DNA: TGTGCCAGCAGCGACAGGATGGGCCCCTATGGCTACACCTTC.

In the case of this clonotype: The germline gene is not matched at one end of the junction; a read error may be the cause. The V and J genes are TRBV7-6 and TRBJ1-5; 7 bases line up with TRBD1. The germline V gene has CDR1 SGHVS and CDR2 FNYEAQ. The CDR3 extends over 13 amino acids. The CDR3 region is CASSLDWGQLQHF. The DNA of the CDR3 is TGTGCCAGCAGCCTCGACTGGGGACAGCTCCAGCATTTT.

The DNA of the CDR3 is TGTGCCAGCAGCTTAGGGGAGGTTGGGGCCAACGTCCTGACTTTC. Protein sequence: CASSLGEVGANVLTF. V is TRBV7-9 and J is TRBJ2-6, with D possibly matching TRBD2 (6 bases). The CDR3 length is 15 residues. Trimming pared 1 base from V and 3 bases from J, leaving 7 bases between. Germline CDR1 is SEHNR and CDR2 is FQNEAQ (reference sequence).

The chain links TRBV12-3 or TRBV12-4 to TRBJ2-7, with TRBD2 matching over 11 bases. CDR3 length equals 14 residues. Trimming at V came to 8 bases and at J to 3 bases, leaving 6 bases not matched to a gene. The CDR3 nucleotides read TGTGCCAGCGCTCGTGGGACTAGCGGCTACGAGCAGTACGTC. Protein product: CASARGTSGYEQYV.

The chain uses TRBV12-3 or TRBV12-4 and TRBJ1-5; a possible D gene is TRBD1 (6 bases). The V end lost 6 bases, the J end lost 5 bases, and 14 bases lay between the germline ends. The CDR3 has 14 residues. This CDR3 is CASSLTGSHQPQHF. In nucleotides, the CDR3 is TGTGCCAGCAGCCTCACAGGGTCCCATCAGCCCCAGCATTTT.